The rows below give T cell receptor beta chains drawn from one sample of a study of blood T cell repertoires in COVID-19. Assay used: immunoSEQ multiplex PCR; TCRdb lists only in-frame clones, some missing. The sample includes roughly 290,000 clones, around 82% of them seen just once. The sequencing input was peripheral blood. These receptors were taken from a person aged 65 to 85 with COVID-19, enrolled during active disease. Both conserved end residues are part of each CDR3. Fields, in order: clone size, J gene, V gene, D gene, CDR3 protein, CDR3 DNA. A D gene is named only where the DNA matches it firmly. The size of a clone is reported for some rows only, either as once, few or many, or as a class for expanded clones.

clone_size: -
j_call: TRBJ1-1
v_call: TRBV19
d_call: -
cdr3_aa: CASSVRLVNTEAFF
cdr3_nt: TGTGCCAGTAGTGTTCGGTTGGTAAACACTGAAGCTTTCTTT

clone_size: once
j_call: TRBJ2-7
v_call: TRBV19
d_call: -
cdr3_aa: CASSMQDTGGYEQYF
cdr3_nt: TGTGCCAGTAGTATGCAGGACACCGGCGGCTACGAGCAGTACTTC

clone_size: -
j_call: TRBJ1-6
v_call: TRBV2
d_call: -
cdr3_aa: CASSDTGTASYNSPLHF
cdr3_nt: TGTGCCAGCAGTGATACCGGGACTGCTTCCTATAATTCACCCCTCCACTTT

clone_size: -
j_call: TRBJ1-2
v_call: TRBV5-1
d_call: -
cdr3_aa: CASRSLLRDGYTF
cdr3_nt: TGCGCCAGCAGATCACTGCTGCGGGATGGCTACACCTTC

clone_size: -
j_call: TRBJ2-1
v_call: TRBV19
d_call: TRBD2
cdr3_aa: CATQFSGRAGNEQFF
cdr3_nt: TGTGCCACTCAATTTAGCGGGAGGGCCGGGAATGAGCAGTTCTTC

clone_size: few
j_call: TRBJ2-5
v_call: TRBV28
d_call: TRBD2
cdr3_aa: CASSPRLAGVTETQYF
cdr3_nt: TGTGCCAGCAGTCCAAGACTAGCGGGAGTAACAGAGACCCAGTACTTC

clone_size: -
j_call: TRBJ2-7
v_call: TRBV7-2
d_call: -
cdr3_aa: CASSAGAGFRHF
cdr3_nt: TGTGCCAGCAGCGCGGGGGCGGGGTTTCGGCACTTC

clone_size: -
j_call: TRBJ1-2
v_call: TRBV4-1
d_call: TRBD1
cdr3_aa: CASSLRQGNYGYTF
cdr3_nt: TGCGCCAGCAGCTTACGACAGGGGAACTATGGCTACACCTTC

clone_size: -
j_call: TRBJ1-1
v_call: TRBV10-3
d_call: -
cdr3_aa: CAISESRTGWDTEAFF
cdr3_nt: TGTGCCATCAGTGAGTCTCGGACGGGATGGGACACTGAAGCTTTCTTT

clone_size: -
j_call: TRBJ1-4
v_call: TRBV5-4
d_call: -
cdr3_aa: CASSLGAGNEKLFF
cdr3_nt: TGTGCCAGCAGCTTGGGGGCGGGTAATGAAAAACTGTTTTTT

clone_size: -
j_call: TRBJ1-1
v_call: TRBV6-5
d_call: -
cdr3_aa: CATGPVPNTEAFF
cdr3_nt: TGTGCCACTGGGCCCGTTCCAAACACTGAAGCTTTCTTT

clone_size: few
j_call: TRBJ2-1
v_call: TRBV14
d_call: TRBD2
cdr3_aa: CASSPWTSVTSEQFF
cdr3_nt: TGTGCCAGCAGCCCCTGGACTAGCGTTACATCTGAGCAGTTCTTC

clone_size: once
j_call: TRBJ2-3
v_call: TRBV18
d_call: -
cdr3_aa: CASSSTDTQYF
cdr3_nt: TGTGCCAGCTCGAGTACAGATACGCAGTATTTT

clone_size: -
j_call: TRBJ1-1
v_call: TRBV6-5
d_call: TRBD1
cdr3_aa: CASSYERGQVYTEAFF
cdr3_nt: TGTGCCAGCAGTTACGAGCGGGGACAGGTGTACACTGAAGCTTTCTTT

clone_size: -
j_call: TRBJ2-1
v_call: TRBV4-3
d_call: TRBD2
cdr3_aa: CASSQDPLREGAEQFF
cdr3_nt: TGCGCCAGCAGCCAAGATCCCCTGCGGGAGGGCGCTGAGCAGTTCTTC

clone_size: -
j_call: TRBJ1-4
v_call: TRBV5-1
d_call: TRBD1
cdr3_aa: CASSSPRDSQGAESEKLFF
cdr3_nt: TGCGCCAGCAGCTCCCCGAGAGATTCACAGGGGGCGGAGAGTGAAAAACTGTTTTTT